The present entry profiles one T cell receptor (beta chain) with its context. Its antigen target is currently unknown. No per-base quality is available; no much larger clone lies one base away. Participants in the prospective study were aged roughly 18 to 100 years, lived in under 30 United States geographic areas, and enrolled through a virtual design. To assign participants to cohorts, the prospective study relied on clinical history that participants themselves reported in a screening survey and a study questionnaire. For ImmuneRACE Cohort 3, a participant was defined as recovered based on two consecutive negative NP/OP PCR tests, clearance by a healthcare professional, or resolution of symptoms. In the prospective study, mobile phlebotomists collected whole blood, serum and a nasopharyngeal or oropharyngeal swab from each participant. Over a 2-month period, participants in the prospective study had the option of providing additional blood draws and questionnaires. Blood samples from the prospective study were shipped frozen or at room temperature prior to DNA extraction.

The CDR3, from cysteine to phenylalanine, totals 11 residues. The only DNA kept is the CDR3, 33 bases in frame from the first base. Trimming costs V 11 bases and J 7 bases, and their ends lie 12 bases apart. Via the germline V gene (reference sequence), CDR1 is LNHDA and CDR2 SQIVND. This record belongs to a study of blood T cell repertoires in COVID-19 (dated by TCRdb to about 2020). Turning to the overall study: The collaborator samples originated in the United States, Italy and Spain and spanned the acute and convalescent phases of COVID-19. The material from the prospective study consisted of cDNA or gDNA derived from T cells, B-cell-depleted T cells, or PBMCs. The repertoires were released in a freely available public database intended as a resource for research on the immune response to SARS-CoV-2. A de-identified subject ID, COVID-19 status, age in years and sex were almost always included in the sample metadata. The samples were drawn from the first 160 participants of the ongoing ImmuneRACE study and from 1,254 subjects provided by 6 global collaborators. The dataset comprised deeply sampled blood TCRbeta repertoires from subjects exposed to, actively infected with, or recovered from COVID-19. Where available, HLA class I and class II types were taken from metadata supplied by the sample provider and were not determined by assay-based typing. Summary of the overall study and its limitations: The quantity of clinical and demographic metadata differed by source and by participant and was supplied without curation.

TCRbeta CDR3 regions were amplified from genomic DNA by means of the immunoSEQ Assay, a bias-controlled multiplex PCR. The study's own analysis went as follows. Within the assay, amplification of reference gene primers was used to estimate how many nucleated cells each sample contained. Sequence reads were collapsed and filtered to measure the absolute abundance of every unique TCRbeta CDR3 rearrangement. For each sample, productive Simpson clonality was calculated by taking the square root of Simpson's diversity index across productive rearrangements. As stored in TCRdb, this immuneACCESS dataset retains in-frame rearrangements with V and J assigned. A fraction of the clones does not appear; measured against another copy, unresolved V genes explain less than half of the discrepancy, and the remainder lacks a known reason. V, J and clone size are those of that table, while D and trimming were read from the DNA. The sample has 310,000 or so clones on record, around 90% of them singletons. The ten largest clones take up around 1.1% of the sample.

Material: PBMCs or T cells enriched from blood (not recorded which). This receptor chain uses TRBV19 and TRBJ2-4; the D gene cannot be resolved reliably. The clonotype was recovered from a woman aged 25 to 39 who had recovered from COVID-19. The CDR3 reads as follows: CACGWRNIQYF. The nucleotide sequence reads TGTGCCTGTGGCTGGCGGAACATTCAGTACTTC.